This T cell receptor beta chain was observed in a study of blood T cell repertoires in COVID-19. TCRdb's table, derived via immunoSEQ multiplex PCR, lists solely in-frame clones and lacks some. The sample has tens of thousands of clones, about 80% seen once. The trim removed 4 bases at V and 0 bases at J, leaving 3 bases unmatched. Germline V lookup: CDR1 LGHDT, CDR2 YNNKEL (reference sequence). This CDR3 has 17 amino acids. The receptor was isolated from a man aged 45 to 65 with COVID-19, enrolled during active disease. Material for sequencing was peripheral blood. The rearrangement links TRBV3-1 (or the pseudogene TRBV3-2) to TRBJ2-2; 12 bases agree with TRBD2. CDR3 amino acids: CASSLGLAGTNTGELFF. The DNA for the CDR3 is TGTGCCAGCAGCCTCGGACTAGCGGGAACGAACACCGGGGAGCTGTTTTTT.